The 22 T cell receptor beta chains in this list originate from one sample, sequenced in a study of cytomegalovirus exposure and HLA in healthy donors. The PCR employed 60 Vbeta primers together with 13 Jbeta primers. Some clones are missing from TCRdb's copy, which holds only in-frame ones; the method was immunoSEQ multiplex PCR. The sample gives about 200,000 clones, over 9.5% of which show up once; approximately 7.8% is in the top ten. The material sequenced was PBMCs. Receptors originate from a man between 50 and 59 years old in good health and CMV-seropositive.

The chain has TRBV5-5 and TRBJ1-3; the match to TRBD1 covers 12 bases. The CDR3 extends over 17 amino acids. Germline CDR1 and CDR2: SGHKS and YYEKEE (reference sequence). The ends lost 4 bases at V and 3 bases at J; junction bases unmatched: 8. CDR3 sequence: CASSGRDRGLLGNTIYF. The CDR3 DNA reads as TGTGCCAGCAGCGGCCGGGACAGGGGGCTTCTTGGAAACACCATATATTTT.

This sequence joins TRBV14 and TRBJ2-1; 9 bases align to TRBD2. The J segment lost 9 bases and the V segment lost 5 bases, leaving 5 bases of the junction unmatched. The germline CDR1 and CDR2 sequences are SGHDN and FVKESK. The CDR3 has 13 residues. The CDR3 reads CASSVGLASEQFF. The CDR3 DNA reads as TGTGCCAGCAGCGTCGGACTAGCGAGTGAGCAGTTCTTC. Filled out from reference TRBV14 and TRBJ2-1, the complete variable domain reads EAGVTQFPSHSVIEKGQTVTLRCDPISGHDNLYWYRRVMGKEIKFLLHFVKESKQDESGMPNNRFLAERTGGTYSTLKVQPAELEDSGVYFCASSVGLASEQFFGPGTRLTVL.

This clone was counted a few times. The rearrangement uses TRBV4-3 and TRBJ1-1, with D perhaps TRBD1 (6 bases). V gave up 1 base and J gave up 10 bases, with 16 bases separating them. The CDR3 runs 14 residues. Germline CDR1 LGHNA, CDR2 YSLEER. CDR3: CASSQVGQGRTAFF. CDR3 bases: TGCGCCAGCAGCCAAGTCGGGCAGGGGCGGACAGCTTTCTTT.

This clone has just one count. CDR3 residues: CAWTAGADSLLAFF. CDR3 in DNA: TGTGCCTGGACGGCAGGGGCCGACTCCTTACTGGCTTTCTTT. The rearrangement links TRBV30 to TRBJ1-1, with D possibly matching TRBD1 (6 bases). This CDR3 has 14 residues. V was trimmed by 4 bases and J by 11 bases, leaving 23 bases between them. CDR1 and CDR2 from the germline V gene are GTSNPN and SVGIG (reference sequence).

This clone was detected only a few times. The V and J genes are TRBV5-6 and TRBJ2-5, with TRBD2 matching over 11 bases. This CDR3 comprises 14 residues. J lost 6 bases, V lost 4 bases, and 5 bases had no gene match. In germline, CDR1 is SGHDT, CDR2 YYEEEE. The CDR3 reads CASSSSGGAKTQYF. The CDR3 nucleotides read TGTGCCAGCAGCAGTAGCGGGGGGGCCAAGACCCAGTACTTC.

This clone has just a few counts. V usage is TRBV5-6 and J usage is TRBJ2-3; D might be TRBD2 (5 bases). Germline V CDR1 and CDR2: SGHDT, YYEEEE. The CDR3 consists of 15 residues. V shed 0 bases and J shed 2 bases, with 10 bases lying between them. This chain's CDR3 is CASSLAGLSTDTQYF. The CDR3 bases are TGTGCCAGCAGCTTGGCAGGACTCTCCACAGATACGCAGTATTTT. Complete variable domain (other parts from reference TRBV5-6 and TRBJ2-3): DAGVTQSPTHLIKTRGQQVTLRCSPKSGHDTVSWYQQALGQGPQFIFQYYEEEERQRGNFPDRFSGHQFPNYSSELNVNALLLGDSALYLCASSLAGLSTDTQYFGPGTRLTVL.

This clone has more than one count but fewer than ten. The chain carries TRBV18 and TRBJ1-2; weak D call: TRBD1 (6 bases). CDR3 length equals 13 residues. Germline loops: CDR1 KGHSH, CDR2 LQKENI. V was pared by 2 bases and J by 8 bases, with 12 bases between. The CDR3 nucleotides read TGTGCCAGCTCACCAGCAGGGGACCGAGGCTACACCTTC. It encodes CASSPAGDRGYTF.

This clone was counted only a few times. The chain couples TRBV7-9 to TRBJ1-1; TRBD1 is a possible D gene (6 bases). V was pared by 6 bases and J by 0 bases, with 14 bases between. The CDR3 is 15 amino acids. Germline-derived CDR1 and CDR2 are SEHNR and FQNEAQ (reference sequence). The DNA of the CDR3 is TGTGCCAGCAGGCGCAACAGGGCGCTGAACACTGAAGCTTTCTTT. It specifies CASRRNRALNTEAFF.

This clone showed up just a few times. This CDR3 is CASSIPGGASTDTQYF. The DNA of the CDR3 is TGTGCCAGTAGTATCCCGGGCGGGGCTAGCACAGATACGCAGTATTTT. The chain carries TRBV19 and TRBJ2-3, with a weak D call TRBD2 (6 bases). Trimming took off 3 bases at V and 0 bases at J, with 13 bases between the two ends. The length of the CDR3 is 16 residues. The germline gives CDR1 LNHDA, CDR2 SQIVND (reference sequence).

The rearrangement joins TRBV5-1 to TRBJ2-3; 14 bases line up with TRBD2. V gave up 2 bases and J gave up 4 bases; unmatched junction bases: 3. This CDR3 has 16 amino acids. Germline lookup yields CDR1 SGHRS and CDR2 YFSETQ. CDR3 DNA: TGCGCCAGCAGCTTTAGGACTAGCGGGGGGCCAGATACGCAGTATTTT. Residues: CASSFRTSGGPDTQYF.

The V call is TRBV4-3, the J call TRBJ1-4; D uncertain. V lost 0 bases to trimming and J lost 6 bases, with 11 bases between them. The germline gives CDR1 LGHNA, CDR2 YSLEER. This CDR3 has 15 amino acids. The chain's CDR3 is CASSQDRSMDEKLFF. The CDR3 region has the DNA TGCGCCAGCAGCCAAGATCGGTCGATGGATGAAAAACTGTTTTTT.

The V and J genes are TRBV9 and TRBJ2-1; TRBD1 agrees at 8 bases. CDR3 length: 15 residues. With V trimmed by 4 bases and J by 3 bases, 6 bases remained unmatched. The germline V gene encodes CDR1 SGDLS and CDR2 YYNGEE. Here the CDR3 DNA reads TGTGCCAGCAGCCCACAGGGGGATTTCTACAATGAGCAGTTCTTC. Its translation is CASSPQGDFYNEQFF.

V and J are TRBV29-1 and TRBJ1-1; D not certain. The CDR3 covers 16 residues. With 4 bases removed from V and 6 bases from J, the gap between germline ends came to 24 bases. Germline V gene sequence: CDR1 SQVTM, CDR2 ANQGSEA. The CDR3 reads CSVGYAGSGRRAEAFF. The CDR3 DNA follows: TGCAGCGTTGGTTACGCGGGCAGCGGAAGGAGGGCTGAAGCTTTCTTT.

In the case of this clone: The junction does not match germline at one end; this may be a read error. The V call is TRBV20-1, the J call TRBJ2-3; maybe TRBD2 (5 bases). CDR3 length: 10 amino acids. Looked up from germline, CDR1 is DFQATT and CDR2 is SNEGSKA (reference sequence). This CDR3 reads CSASEGAMDF. Here the CDR3 DNA reads TGCAGTGCTTCTGAGGGAGCAATGGATTTT.

The chain recombines TRBV14 with TRBJ2-3; TRBD2 matches at 10 bases. The V gene's germline CDR1 is SGHDN and CDR2 FVKESK. The CDR3 has 16 residues. Losses at the gene ends were 1 base for V and 3 bases for J; bases not matched to a gene: 4. The CDR3 is CASSQGRGLATDTQYF. DNA for the CDR3: TGTGCCAGCAGCCAAGGGAGGGGACTAGCGACAGATACGCAGTATTTT.

The chain uses TRBV7-2 and TRBJ2-6; TRBD1 might be the D (5 bases). The V gene's germline CDR1 is SGHTA and CDR2 FQGNSA. Deletions cut 5 bases from V and 0 bases from J, with 11 bases between. The CDR3 has 16 residues. CDR3 DNA sequence: TGTGCCAGCAGCCCTGACAGTACCTCTGGGGCCAACGTCCTGACTTTC. Its protein product is CASSPDSTSGANVLTF.

The chain couples TRBV9 to TRBJ1-5; D is perhaps TRBD1 (5 bases). The V and J ends lost 0 bases and 6 bases respectively, with 13 bases between them. Germline CDR1 and CDR2: SGDLS and YYNGEE. The CDR3 runs to 15 residues. The CDR3 region is CASSVGDHGGQPQHF. The CDR3 DNA reads as TGTGCCAGCAGCGTAGGCGACCACGGGGGTCAGCCCCAGCATTTT.

V gene TRBV29-1 combines with J gene TRBJ2-7, with a possible D match to TRBD1 (6 bases). Germline loops: CDR1 SQVTM, CDR2 ANQGSEA. This CDR3 region has 9 residues. The CDR3 nucleotides read TGCAGCGTAGAACCGGGACACCTGGTC. Its translation: CSVEPGHLV.

This clone turned up a few times. The chain is built from TRBV6-6 and TRBJ1-5, with D tentatively TRBD1 (6 bases). In germline, CDR1 is MNHNY, CDR2 SVGAGI (reference sequence). The CDR3 spans 15 residues. V was clipped by 7 bases and J by 2 bases, with 15 bases between them. CDR3 region: CASTLGGEGNQPQHF. DNA of the CDR3: TGTGCCAGCACCCTAGGGGGGGAGGGCAATCAGCCCCAGCATTTT.

The rearrangement joins TRBV4-2 to TRBJ1-1; D is undetermined. Trimming took off 7 bases at V and 1 base at J, with 13 bases between the two ends. The CDR3 loop spans 14 amino acids. The germline V gene has CDR1 LGHNA and CDR2 YNFKEQ. This chain's CDR3 is CASTSGVGNTEAFF. CDR3 DNA sequence: TGTGCCAGCACTTCCGGAGTAGGGAACACTGAAGCTTTCTTT.

The CDR3 loop is CASSSTGATNEKLFF. CDR3 DNA: TGCGCCAGCAGCTCCACAGGGGCAACTAATGAAAAACTGTTTTTT. V gene TRBV5-1 combines with J gene TRBJ1-4; 7 bases map to TRBD1. Trimming at V came to 3 bases and at J to 0 bases, leaving 2 bases not matched to a gene. The germline V gene has CDR1 SGHRS and CDR2 YFSETQ. This CDR3 has 15 residues.

This clone appeared a few times. As DNA, the CDR3 is TGTGCCAGCAGCGCCCGGGCAGGGGATGAAAAACTGTTTTTT. It specifies CASSARAGDEKLFF. The J gene is TRBJ1-4, the V gene TRBV7-2, with a tentative D call TRBD1 (6 bases). The germline V and J ends were trimmed by 5 bases and 6 bases, with 13 bases remaining between them. This CDR3 has 14 amino acids. Germline assignment: CDR1 SGHTA and CDR2 FQGNSA. The full variable domain, completed using reference TRBV7-2 and TRBJ1-4, is GAGVSQSPSNKVTEKGKDVELRCDPISGHTALYWYRQSLGQGLEFLIYFQGNSAPDKSGLPSDRFSAERTGGSVSTLTIQRTQQEDSAVYLCASSARAGDEKLFFGSGTQLSVL.